This T cell receptor beta chain was sequenced during a study of shared clonotypes between healthy human individuals. With V trimmed by 0 bases and J by 5 bases, 9 bases remained unmatched. Germline CDR1 is SGHAT and CDR2 is FQNNGV. This CDR3 region has 19 residues. Assay used: immunoSEQ multiplex PCR; TCRdb lists only in-frame clones, some missing. Altogether roughly 2.5 million clones are present, 90% to 95% being singletons, with the ten largest covering about 0.13%. The sequencing input was naive CD4+ T cells sorted from blood. Sample subset: CD45RA+ positively selected. The receptor was isolated from a man in his late teens or twenties in good health. The chain combines TRBV11-2 with TRBJ2-1; 14 nucleotides match TRBD2. CDR3 in amino acids: CASSLEVGLAGAAHNEQFF. The CDR3 bases are TGTGCCAGCAGCTTAGAAGTGGGACTAGCGGGAGCTGCCCACAATGAGCAGTTCTTC.